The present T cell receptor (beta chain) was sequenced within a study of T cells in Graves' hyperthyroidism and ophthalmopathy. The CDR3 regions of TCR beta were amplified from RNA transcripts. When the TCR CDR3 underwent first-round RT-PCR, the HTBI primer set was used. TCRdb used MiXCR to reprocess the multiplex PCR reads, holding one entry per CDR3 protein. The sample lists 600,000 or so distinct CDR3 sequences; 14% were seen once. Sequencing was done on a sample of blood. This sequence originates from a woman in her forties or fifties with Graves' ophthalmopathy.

CDR3 sequence reads: CSVEVWTSGATDTQYF. CDR3 in DNA: TGCAGCGTTGAAGTCTGGACTAGCGGGGCTACAGATACGCAGTATTTT. V gene TRBV29-1 combines with J gene TRBJ2-3; 12 nucleotides align to TRBD2. V dropped 1 base and J dropped 3; count of bases not matched to a gene: 5. The CDR3 extends over 16 amino acids. The germline V gene encodes CDR1 SQVTM and CDR2 ANQGSEA.